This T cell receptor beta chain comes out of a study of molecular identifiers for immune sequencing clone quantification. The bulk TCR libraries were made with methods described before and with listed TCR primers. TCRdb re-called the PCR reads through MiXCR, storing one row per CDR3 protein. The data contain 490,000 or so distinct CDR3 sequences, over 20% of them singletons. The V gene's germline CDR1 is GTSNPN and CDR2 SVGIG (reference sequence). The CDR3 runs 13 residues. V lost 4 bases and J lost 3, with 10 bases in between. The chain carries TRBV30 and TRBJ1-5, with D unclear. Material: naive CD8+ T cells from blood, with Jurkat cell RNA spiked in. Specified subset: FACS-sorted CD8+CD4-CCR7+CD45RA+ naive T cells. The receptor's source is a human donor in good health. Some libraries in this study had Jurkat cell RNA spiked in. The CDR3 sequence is CAWNMENNQPQHF. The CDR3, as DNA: TGTGCCTGGAATATGGAGAACAATCAGCCCCAGCATTTT.